Listed below are T cell receptor beta chains from one sample, sequenced in a study of T cell changes during pregnancy in multiple sclerosis. TCRdb keeps only in-frame clones here, not all; method: immunoSEQ multiplex PCR. The table lists some 76,000 clones, 92% of them singletons. The material sequenced was CD4+ T cells from peripheral blood mononuclear cells, taken after pregnancy. These receptors originate from a female donor with multiple sclerosis, enrolled in a pregnancy study. CDR3s include the opening cysteine and the closing phenylalanine or tryptophan. The order of the fields is CDR3 protein, clone size, J gene, D gene, V gene. The D gene is left open where the match is weak. Clone size is shown for a subset of rows, as once, few, many or a class of expanded clone.

CDR3: CASVVGAHSYNEQFF; size: -; J: TRBJ2-1; D: -; V: TRBV6-1
CDR3: CASSLDGNPFF; size: -; J: TRBJ2-1; D: -; V: TRBV28
CDR3: CARSSARGRPFHQPQHF; size: few; J: TRBJ1-5; D: TRBD1; V: TRBV5-3
CDR3: CSASRLDGYTF; size: -; J: TRBJ1-2; D: -; V: TRBV20-1
CDR3: CASSPTAGNYGYTF; size: -; J: TRBJ1-2; D: -; V: TRBV6-6
CDR3: CASSKDRQNTEAFF; size: -; J: TRBJ1-1; D: -; V: TRBV5-4
CDR3: CASSQADRVSTDTQYF; size: once; J: TRBJ2-3; D: TRBD1; V: TRBV18
CDR3: CASSLSGGMLNTEAFF; size: -; J: TRBJ1-1; D: -; V: TRBV4-1
CDR3: CASSVRSPGELFF; size: -; J: TRBJ2-2; D: -; V: TRBV2
CDR3: CASSITGQGNYGYTF; size: once; J: TRBJ1-2; D: TRBD1; V: TRBV19
CDR3: CASTPAGAVGSPLHF; size: -; J: TRBJ1-6; D: -; V: TRBV5-1
CDR3: CASSLDQGQETQYF; size: few; J: TRBJ2-5; D: -; V: TRBV5-4
CDR3: CSGRGADGYTF; size: -; J: TRBJ1-2; D: -; V: TRBV29-1
CDR3: CASSRFGREGRAGELFF; size: -; J: TRBJ2-2; D: TRBD2; V: TRBV13
CDR3: CSVTGATIETQYF; size: -; J: TRBJ2-5; D: TRBD1; V: TRBV29-1
CDR3: CASSIDRERVQPQHF; size: few; J: TRBJ1-5; D: -; V: TRBV19
CDR3: CSTRTSYEQYF; size: -; J: TRBJ2-7; D: -; V: TRBV29-1
CDR3: CASHPSGNSYEQYF; size: -; J: TRBJ2-7; D: -; V: TRBV5-1
CDR3: CASSMGGEETQYF; size: -; J: TRBJ2-5; D: TRBD2; V: TRBV19
CDR3: CASSIWGTGTSGTRDNIQYF; size: once; J: TRBJ2-4; D: TRBD2; V: TRBV19
CDR3: CASSESPSGGATDTQYF; size: -; J: TRBJ2-3; D: TRBD2; V: TRBV25-1
CDR3: CASSPSPEGNTIYF; size: -; J: TRBJ1-3; D: -; V: TRBV19
CDR3: CASSLGAGNTIYF; size: -; J: TRBJ1-3; D: -; V: TRBV6-6
CDR3: CASSGPERGPQFF; size: -; J: TRBJ2-1; D: TRBD2; V: TRBV2
CDR3: CASSVDTGVTEAFF; size: -; J: TRBJ1-1; D: -; V: TRBV9
CDR3: CASSPLPTSGKKTDTQYF; size: once; J: TRBJ2-3; D: TRBD2; V: TRBV18
CDR3: CASSPGLAANEQFF; size: -; J: TRBJ2-1; D: TRBD2; V: TRBV7-6
CDR3: CASSFYISGVGTDTQYF; size: -; J: TRBJ2-3; D: TRBD2; V: TRBV27
CDR3: CASSPSRGFTDTQYF; size: -; J: TRBJ2-3; D: -; V: TRBV11-3
CDR3: CASSWTGTSIGNEQFF; size: -; J: TRBJ2-1; D: TRBD2; V: TRBV5-1
CDR3: CASSEWSGGGTEAFF; size: -; J: TRBJ1-1; D: -; V: TRBV25-1
CDR3: CASSLDRPAEKLFF; size: few; J: TRBJ1-4; D: TRBD1; V: TRBV2
CDR3: CASSESPYQYGYTF; size: -; J: TRBJ1-2; D: -; V: TRBV6-1
CDR3: CTSSLRTSGRIGRTDTQYF; size: once; J: TRBJ2-3; D: -; V: TRBV1
CDR3: CASSLDGGQPQHF; size: -; J: TRBJ1-5; D: -; V: TRBV5-1
CDR3: CASSLDGTVDQPQHF; size: -; J: TRBJ1-5; D: TRBD1; V: TRBV7-9
CDR3: CASSPGTASGYEQYF; size: -; J: TRBJ2-7; D: -; V: TRBV5-4
CDR3: CASSKLAGNYEQYF; size: -; J: TRBJ2-7; D: TRBD2; V: TRBV11-2
CDR3: CASSVYAGTEAFF; size: -; J: TRBJ1-1; D: -; V: TRBV9
CDR3: CASSIPGPTYEQYF; size: -; J: TRBJ2-7; D: -; V: TRBV19